The source of this T cell receptor (beta chain) is a study of control samples from healthy donors and cancer patients (dated by TCRdb to between 2020 and 2021). Library preparation was by the immunoSEQ multiplex PCR assay. TCRdb took over this immuneACCESS table, retaining in-frame rearrangements with V and J assigned. Such tables are incomplete; in checked studies, under half of the missing clones stem from an unresolved V gene, and the remainder is unexplained. Present in this sample are 110,000 to 150,000 clones, around 85% of which were seen just once. About 9% of the sample lies in the top ten. Concerning this clone itself: It lacks a known antigen. There are no base qualities to consult, and no much larger clone falls within one base.

The CDR3 measures 16 amino acids from cysteine to phenylalanine. The sequence is cut down to CDR3 DNA, 48 bases in frame from base 1. V is shortened by 4 bases, J by 1 base, and the region joining them spans 17 bases. Via the germline V gene, CDR1 is SGHTA and CDR2 FQGNSA. Sequenced sample: blood. The sequence links TRBV7-2 to TRBJ2-7, with the D gene not confidently named. This clonotype was obtained from a woman in her thirties in good health. The nucleotide sequence reads TGTGCCAGCAGCTCGGCCTGGAGCGTGGAATCCTACGAGCAGTACTTC. Its product reads: CASSSAWSVESYEQYF.